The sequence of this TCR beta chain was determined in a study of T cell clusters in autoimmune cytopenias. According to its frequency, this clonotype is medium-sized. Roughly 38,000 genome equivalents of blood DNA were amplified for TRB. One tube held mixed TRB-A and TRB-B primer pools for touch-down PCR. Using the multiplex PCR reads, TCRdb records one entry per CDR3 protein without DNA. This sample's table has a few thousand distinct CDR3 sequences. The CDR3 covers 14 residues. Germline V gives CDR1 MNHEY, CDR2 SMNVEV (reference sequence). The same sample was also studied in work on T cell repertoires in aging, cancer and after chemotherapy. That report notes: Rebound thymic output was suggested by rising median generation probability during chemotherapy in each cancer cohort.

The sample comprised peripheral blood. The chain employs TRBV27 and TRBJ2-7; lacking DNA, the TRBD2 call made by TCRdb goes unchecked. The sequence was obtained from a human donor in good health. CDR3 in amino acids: CATSARGPPHEQYF.